This T cell receptor (beta chain) is drawn from a study of T cells in Graves' hyperthyroidism and ophthalmopathy. The source material, RNA transcripts, was used to amplify TCR beta CDR3 regions. The HTBI primer set was used in a first-round RT-PCR of the TCR CDR3. TCRdb ran MiXCR on the multiplex PCR reads and lists one entry per CDR3 protein. The table records about 640,000 distinct CDR3 sequences, 45% of them present only once. The CDR3 length is 16 residues. The germline gives CDR1 SNHLY, CDR2 FYNNEI. V was trimmed by 3 bases and J by 7 bases, leaving 21 bases between them. Patients were excluded because of uncontrolled infection, other autoimmune disease, pregnancy or lactation.

Sequencing input: peripheral blood or thyroid tissue (not recorded which). The rearrangement links TRBV2 to TRBJ1-1; TRBD1 might be the D (6 bases). The sequence derives from an adult man with Graves' disease, either hyperthyroidism or ophthalmopathy (not recorded which). CDR3 sequence (DNA): TGTGCCAGCAGTGAGCGTAGGTCGGGGGCCTTGGTTGAAGCTTTCTTT. Translating gives CASSERRSGALVEAFF. The whole variable domain, filled in from reference TRBV2 and TRBJ1-1, reads EPEVTQTPSHQVTQMGQEVILRCVPISNHLYFYWYRQILGQKVEFLVSFYNNEISEKSEIFDDQFSVERPDGSNFTLKIRSTKLEDSAMYFCASSERRSGALVEAFFGQGTRLTVV.